One and the same sample provided the 26 T cell receptor beta chains below, sequenced in a study of blood T cell repertoires in COVID-19. Profiling relied on immunoSEQ multiplex PCR, and the TCRdb table lists in-frame clones only, not all of them. The sample consists of roughly 500,000 clones, around nine tenths of them appearing once. The sequencing input was PBMCs or T cells enriched from blood (not recorded which). Receptor source: a woman in her sixties or seventies who had recovered from COVID-19.

DNA of the CDR3: TGTGCCAGCAGCTTAGAGGGCAGGGGCAATTCACCCCTCCACTTT. Its translation is CASSLEGRGNSPLHF. The V call is TRBV7-2, the J call TRBJ1-6; a possible D gene is TRBD1 (6 bases). This CDR3 has 15 amino acids. Germline CDR1 and CDR2: SGHTA and FQGNSA. Trimming cost V 1 base and J 7 bases, with 11 bases left between them.

This clone was counted a single time. The chain couples TRBV6-4 to TRBJ1-2; D is unclear. Germline V gene lookup returns CDR1 MRHNA and CDR2 SNTAGT. The CDR3 is 13 residues long. V lost 9 bases and J lost 0, with 11 bases in between. The CDR3 DNA reads TGTGCCAGTCGAGAAATCGCTAACTATGGCTACACCTTC. The encoded protein is CASREIANYGYTF.

The gene calls are TRBV10-3 and TRBJ2-7; D possibly corresponds to TRBD1 (6 bases). The CDR3 runs 14 residues. With 3 bases removed from V and 2 bases from J, the gap between germline ends came to 11 bases. CDR1 is ENHRY, CDR2 SYGVKD, per germline. The CDR3 sequence is CAISEDRTTYEQYF. The CDR3 DNA is TGTGCCATCAGTGAAGACAGGACCACCTACGAGCAGTACTTC.

This sequence joins TRBV11-2 and TRBJ2-7, with D perhaps TRBD1 (5 bases). This CDR3 spans 14 amino acids. Looked up from germline, CDR1 is SGHAT and CDR2 is FQNNGV. V dropped 5 bases and J dropped 0 bases, with 11 bases sitting between them. The DNA for the CDR3 is TGTGCCAGCAGCCCCCGACAGATCTCCTACGAGCAGTACTTC. Its protein product is CASSPRQISYEQYF.

This clone appeared once. The V call is TRBV5-1, the J call TRBJ1-3; 9 bases align to TRBD1. Germline-derived CDR1 and CDR2 are SGHRS and YFSETQ. V shed 4 bases and J 0 bases; nucleotides not matched to a gene: 2. The CDR3 extends over 15 amino acids. The CDR3 DNA reads as TGCGCCAGCAGCCGGGACAGGGACTCTGGAAACACCATATATTTT. It yields the protein CASSRDRDSGNTIYF.

This chain joins TRBV5-1 and TRBJ2-2; 7 bases fit TRBD1. V was pared by 5 bases and J by 5 bases, with 12 bases of the junction left unmatched. The CDR3 loop spans 16 amino acids. The germline CDR1 and CDR2 sequences are SGHRS and YFSETQ. In nucleotides, the CDR3 is TGCGCCAGCAGTTCTACCCTTACAGGGGTTACCGGGGAGCTGTTTTTT. Translation gives CASSSTLTGVTGELFF.

The rearrangement links TRBV19 to TRBJ1-6; 9 positions agree with TRBD1. The V segment lost 3 bases and the J segment 7 bases; nucleotides outside the gene matches: 10. Germline CDR1 is LNHDA and CDR2 is SQIVND (reference sequence). CDR3 length: 17 residues. This CDR3 is CASSIYGTGSPNSPLHF. The CDR3 bases are TGTGCCAGTAGTATCTACGGGACAGGGTCCCCCAATTCACCCCTCCACTTT.

The chain carries TRBV24-1 and TRBJ1-5, with D perhaps TRBD1 (5 bases). The germline gives CDR1 KGHDR, CDR2 SFDVKD. The CDR3 has 14 amino acids. Trimming left V 0 bases short and J 6 bases short, with 8 bases between. CDR3 bases: TGTGCCACCAGTGATTTGGACAGTTTTCAGCCCCAGCATTTT. Its protein is CATSDLDSFQPQHF.

This clone showed up many times. The gene calls are TRBV5-1 and TRBJ1-2; D unresolved. The CDR3 runs to 14 residues. The germline CDR1 and CDR2 sequences are SGHRS and YFSETQ. V gave up 2 bases and J gave up 4 bases, with 12 bases separating them. The CDR3 reads CASSFGGLGYGYTF. The CDR3, as DNA: TGCGCCAGCAGCTTTGGAGGGCTGGGCTATGGCTACACCTTC.

The gene calls are TRBV10-1 and TRBJ2-3; 9 nucleotides line up with TRBD1. The CDR3 extends over 16 amino acids. V shed 2 bases, J shed 8 bases, and the junction held 11 bases outside the gene matches. Germline V gene data show CDR1 as WNHNN and CDR2 as SYGVQD (reference sequence). In DNA, the CDR3 is TGCGCCAGCAGTGAGAGGACAGGGGCCAAAGGGGGTACGCAGTATTTT. This encodes CASSERTGAKGGTQYF.

The CDR3 bases are TGTGCCAGCAGTGCTTCCTATACGCAGTATTTT. This encodes CASSASYTQYF. The chain uses TRBV2 and TRBJ2-3; D is ambiguous. The V end lost 4 bases, the J end lost 7 bases, and 6 bases lay between the germline ends. This CDR3 is built from 11 residues. Germline V gene data show CDR1 as SNHLY and CDR2 as FYNNEI.

This clone was observed a single time. The chain combines TRBV7-9 with TRBJ2-3, with 10 bases matching TRBD2. Per germline, CDR1 SEHNR and CDR2 FQNEAQ (reference sequence). CDR3 size: 16 residues. J gave up 3 bases and V 4 bases, and 7 bases lay outside the gene matches. Here the CDR3 reads CASSSILAGLTDTQYF. The CDR3 nucleotides read TGTGCCAGCAGCTCGATACTAGCGGGGTTAACAGATACGCAGTATTTT.

The CDR3 DNA reads TGTGCCAGCAGCTCACTGGGACAGGTTGGGGAGACCCAGTACTTC. Encoded protein: CASSSLGQVGETQYF. V is TRBV13 and J is TRBJ2-5, with 8 bases identical to TRBD1. Trimming took 4 bases from V and 5 from J; bases not matched to a gene: 9. Germline V gives CDR1 PRHDT, CDR2 FYEKMQ (reference sequence). CDR3 size: 15 residues.

This clone has just a few counts. J is TRBJ1-1 and V is TRBV5-4; TRBD1 matches 8 bases. V was clipped by 4 bases and J by 5 bases; unmatched bases: 4. CDR1 is SGHNT, CDR2 YYREEE, per germline (reference sequence). There are 13 residues in the CDR3. The CDR3 is CASSPDRVTEAFF. DNA for the CDR3: TGTGCCAGCAGCCCGGACAGGGTAACTGAAGCTTTCTTT.

This clone came up a few times. The J gene is TRBJ2-1, the V gene TRBV27; 10 nucleotides line up with TRBD2. CDR1 MNHEY and CDR2 SMNVEV come from the germline V gene (reference sequence). Trimming cost V 7 bases and J 2 bases; bases outside gene matches: 8. The CDR3 is 16 amino acids. The CDR3 nucleotides read TGTGCCAGCACCAGCGGGGGGGCGATCACCTACAATGAGCAGTTCTTC. This encodes CASTSGGAITYNEQFF.

The chain couples TRBV27 to TRBJ2-3; unclear D gene. CDR1 is MNHEY and CDR2 is SMNVEV in the germline V gene (reference sequence). The ends were cut back, 2 bases at V and 4 bases at J, with 16 bases in the middle. The CDR3 contains 16 residues. The CDR3 bases are TGTGCCAGCAGTTTAAGGAGAGCCGATAGAGCAGATACGCAGTATTTT. This gives the protein CASSLRRADRADTQYF.

This clone has just a few counts. V and J are TRBV2 and TRBJ1-5; D not resolved. Germline V gene sequence: CDR1 SNHLY, CDR2 FYNNEI. This CDR3 is 13 amino acids long. Trimming removed 8 bases from V and 0 bases from J, with 8 bases in between. CDR3 nucleotides: TGTGCCAGCGGAACAGATAGCAATCAGCCCCAGCATTTT. This codes for CASGTDSNQPQHF.

This chain's CDR3 is CASSQDRTQGADEKLFF. As DNA, the CDR3 is TGTGCCAGCAGCCAAGATAGAACACAGGGAGCTGATGAAAAACTGTTTTTT. J is TRBJ1-4 and V is TRBV3-1 (or the pseudogene TRBV3-2); D perhaps matches TRBD1 (6 bases). In germline, CDR1 is LGHDT, CDR2 YNNKEL (reference sequence). The CDR3 runs 17 residues. V lost 0 bases to trimming and J lost 6 bases, with 17 bases between them.

V and J are TRBV5-1 and TRBJ2-5, with TRBD1 matching over 7 bases. Germline V gives CDR1 SGHRS, CDR2 YFSETQ. The length of the CDR3 is 15 residues. Trimming cost V 7 bases and J 4 bases; bases outside gene matches: 13. The CDR3 DNA reads TGCGCCAGCGCCGACAGGGAGAATGGGAGAGAGACCCAGTACTTC. This sequence encodes CASADRENGRETQYF. The full variable domain, in which reference TRBV5-1 and TRBJ2-5 provide the parts outside the CDR3, is KAGVTQTPRYLIKTRGQQVTLSCSPISGHRSVSWYQQTPGQGLQFLFEYFSETQRNKGNFPGRFSGRQFSNSRSEMNVSTLELGDSALYLCASADRENGRETQYFGPGTRLLVL.

The chain links TRBV2 to TRBJ1-2, with 8 bases aligning to TRBD1. The length of the CDR3 is 13 residues. Trimming took 6 bases from V and 7 from J; bases not matched to a gene: 7. Germline loops: CDR1 SNHLY, CDR2 FYNNEI. The DNA for the CDR3 is TGTGCCAGCAGGTCGACAGGGGCCCGTGGCTACACCTTC. Encoded protein: CASRSTGARGYTF.

The rearrangement uses TRBV29-1 and TRBJ1-2; 10 bases line up with TRBD1. This CDR3 is 14 amino acids long. Trimming at V came to 3 bases and at J to 4 bases, leaving 5 bases not matched to a gene. Germline loops: CDR1 SQVTM, CDR2 ANQGSEA. The CDR3 DNA is TGCAGCGTTGAGGAGACAGGGGGCGCCTATGGCTACACCTTC. Its translation is CSVEETGGAYGYTF.

This chain joins TRBV5-1 and TRBJ2-5; D perhaps matches TRBD2 (5 bases). Germline V lookup: CDR1 SGHRS, CDR2 YFSETQ. The CDR3 is 15 residues long. V shed 2 bases and J shed 4 bases, with 15 bases lying between them. CDR3 in amino acids: CASSFLGVESETQYF. The CDR3, as DNA: TGCGCCAGCAGCTTCCTCGGGGTTGAGTCAGAGACCCAGTACTTC. Based on the CDR3 plus reference TRBV5-1 and TRBJ2-5, the full variable domain is KAGVTQTPRYLIKTRGQQVTLSCSPISGHRSVSWYQQTPGQGLQFLFEYFSETQRNKGNFPGRFSGRQFSNSRSEMNVSTLELGDSALYLCASSFLGVESETQYFGPGTRLLVL.

The chain recombines TRBV5-1 with TRBJ2-1; 8 bases are a match to TRBD2. J gave up 9 bases and V 4 bases, and 12 bases lay outside the gene matches. CDR1 and CDR2 from the germline V gene are SGHRS and YFSETQ. This CDR3 spans 15 amino acids. CDR3 DNA sequence: TGCGCCAGCAGCCTCGACGGGGGGGCCGGTGGTGAGCAGTTCTTC. Translation gives CASSLDGGAGGEQFF.

This clone was counted a single time. This chain links TRBV6-5 with TRBJ1-4; no definite D call. The V end was cut by 5 bases, the J end by 8 bases, with 6 bases between. This CDR3 has 11 residues. CDR1 MNHEY and CDR2 SVGAGI come from the germline V gene. CDR3 loop: CASSPREKLFF. CDR3 nucleotide sequence: TGTGCCAGCAGTCCCCGGGAAAAACTGTTTTTT.

The chain couples TRBV2 to TRBJ2-1; 11 nucleotides align to TRBD2. This CDR3 has 16 residues. With V trimmed by 7 bases and J by 4 bases, 9 bases remained unmatched. The germline CDR1 and CDR2 sequences are SNHLY and FYNNEI. CDR3 protein: CASKRGGLAVYNEQFF. Here the CDR3 DNA reads TGTGCCAGCAAGAGAGGGGGACTAGCGGTTTACAATGAGCAGTTCTTC.

The V call is TRBV10-3, the J call TRBJ1-1, with D possibly matching TRBD1 (6 bases). This CDR3 contains 12 residues. Germline-derived CDR1 and CDR2 are ENHRY and SYGVKD. Trimming removed 7 bases at V and 6 bases at J, with 12 bases between. The CDR3 DNA sequence: TGTGCCATCAAGGCGGGGGGCCCTGAAGCTTTCTTT. It specifies CAIKAGGPEAFF.